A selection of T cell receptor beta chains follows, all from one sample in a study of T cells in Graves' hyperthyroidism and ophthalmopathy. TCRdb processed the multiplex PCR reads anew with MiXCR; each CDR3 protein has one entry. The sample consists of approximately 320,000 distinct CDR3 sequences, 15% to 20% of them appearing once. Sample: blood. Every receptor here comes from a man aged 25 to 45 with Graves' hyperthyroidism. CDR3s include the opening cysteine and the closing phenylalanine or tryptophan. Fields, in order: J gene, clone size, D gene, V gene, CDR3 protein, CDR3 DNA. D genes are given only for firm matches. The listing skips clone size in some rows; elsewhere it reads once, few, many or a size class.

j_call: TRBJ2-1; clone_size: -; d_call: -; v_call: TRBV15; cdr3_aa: CATSRGMGQFF; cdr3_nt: TGTGCCACCAGCAGAGGGATGGGGCAGTTCTTC
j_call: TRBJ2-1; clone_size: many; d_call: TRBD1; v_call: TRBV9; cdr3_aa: CASSVAGQGADEQFF; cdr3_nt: TGTGCCAGCAGCGTAGCCGGACAGGGGGCGGATGAGCAGTTCTTC
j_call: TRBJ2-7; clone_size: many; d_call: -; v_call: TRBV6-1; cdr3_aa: CASSMSTVSSYEQYF; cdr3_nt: TGTGCCAGCAGTATGTCTACGGTGAGCTCCTACGAGCAGTACTTC
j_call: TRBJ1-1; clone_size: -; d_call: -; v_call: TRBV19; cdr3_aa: CASSGSGLNTEAFF; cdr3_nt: TGTGCCAGTAGTGGGTCAGGGTTGAACACTGAAGCTTTCTTT
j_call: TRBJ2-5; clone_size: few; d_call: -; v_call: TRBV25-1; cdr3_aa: CASSEGVEETQYF; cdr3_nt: TGTGCCAGCAGTGAGGGAGTTGAGGAGACCCAGTACTTC
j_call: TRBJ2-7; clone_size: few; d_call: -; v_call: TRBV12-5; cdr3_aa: CASGLALVGGLRYEQYF; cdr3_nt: TGTGCTAGTGGTTTGGCTCTCGTCGGGGGACTTCGGTACGAGCAGTACTTC
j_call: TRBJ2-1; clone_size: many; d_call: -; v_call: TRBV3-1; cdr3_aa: CASSPSSSFHEQFF; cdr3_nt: TGTGCCAGCAGCCCTAGCTCTTCTTTCCATGAGCAGTTCTTC
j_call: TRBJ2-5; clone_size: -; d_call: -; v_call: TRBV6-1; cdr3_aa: CASSEEAGQNFAETQYF; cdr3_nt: TGTGCCAGCAGTGAAGAGGCAGGCCAAAATTTTGCGGAGACCCAGTACTTC
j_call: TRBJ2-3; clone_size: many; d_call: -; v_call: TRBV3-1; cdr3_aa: CASRNTDTQYF; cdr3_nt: TGTGCCAGCAGGAACACAGATACGCAGTATTTT
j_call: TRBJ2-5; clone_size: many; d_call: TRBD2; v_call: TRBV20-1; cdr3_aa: CSARELAGGETQYF; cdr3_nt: TGCAGTGCTAGGGAACTAGCGGGAGGAGAGACCCAGTACTTC
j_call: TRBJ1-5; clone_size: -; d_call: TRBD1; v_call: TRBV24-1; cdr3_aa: CATSEAGQGDHQPQHF; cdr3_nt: TGTGCCACCAGTGAAGCCGGACAGGGGGATCATCAGCCCCAGCATTTT
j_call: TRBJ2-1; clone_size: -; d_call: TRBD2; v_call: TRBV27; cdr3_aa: CASRLTSGRLEQFF; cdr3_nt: TGTGCCAGCAGACTAACTAGCGGGAGACTTGAGCAGTTCTTC
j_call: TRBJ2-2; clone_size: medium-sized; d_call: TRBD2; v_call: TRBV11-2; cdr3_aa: CASSRNSGRTGELFF; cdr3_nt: TGTGCCAGCAGCAGAAATAGCGGGAGGACCGGGGAGCTGTTTTTT
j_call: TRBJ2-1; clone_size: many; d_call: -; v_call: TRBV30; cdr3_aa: CAAYPSDNEQFF; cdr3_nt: TGTGCCGCGTACCCATCAGACAATGAGCAGTTCTTC
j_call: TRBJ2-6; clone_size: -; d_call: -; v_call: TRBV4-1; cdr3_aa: CASSHNTRGSSGANVLTF; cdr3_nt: TGCGCCAGCAGCCATAACACCAGGGGAAGCTCTGGGGCCAACGTCCTGACTTTC
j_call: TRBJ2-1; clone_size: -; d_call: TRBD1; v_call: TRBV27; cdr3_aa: CASSLLLGLDRGNEQFF; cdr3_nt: TGTGCCAGCAGTTTATTATTGGGTCTGGACAGGGGCAATGAGCAGTTCTTC
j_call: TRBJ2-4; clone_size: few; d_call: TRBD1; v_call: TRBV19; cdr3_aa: CASSTRAGGKNIQYF; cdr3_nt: TGTGCCAGTAGTACCCGAGCAGGGGGCAAAAACATTCAGTACTTC
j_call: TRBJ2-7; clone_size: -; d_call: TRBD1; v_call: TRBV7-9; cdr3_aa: CASSPPDRASYEQYF; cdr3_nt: TGTGCCAGCAGCCCCCCCGACAGGGCGTCGTACGAGCAGTACTTC
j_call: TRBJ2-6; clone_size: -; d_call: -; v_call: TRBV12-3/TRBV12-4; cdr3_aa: CASSSGGGGANVLTF; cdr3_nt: TGTGCCAGCAGCTCCGGGGGAGGTGGGGCCAACGTCCTGACTTTC
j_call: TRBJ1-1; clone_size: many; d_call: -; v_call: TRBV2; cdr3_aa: CASSRTLTANTEAFF; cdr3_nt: TGTGCCAGCAGCCGGACGTTAACAGCGAACACTGAAGCTTTCTTT
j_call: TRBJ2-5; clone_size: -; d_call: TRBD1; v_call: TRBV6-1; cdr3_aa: CASSHPGSGTGSWETQYF; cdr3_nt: TGTGCCAGCAGCCACCCCGGGTCCGGGACAGGGTCCTGGGAGACCCAGTACTTC
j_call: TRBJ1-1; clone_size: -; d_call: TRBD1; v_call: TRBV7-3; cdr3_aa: CASSQHGTAEAFF; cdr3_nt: TGTGCCAGCAGCCAACACGGGACAGCTGAAGCTTTCTTT
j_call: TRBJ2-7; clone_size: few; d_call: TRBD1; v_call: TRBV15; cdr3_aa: CATSSRDRGTYEQYF; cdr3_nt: TGTGCCACCAGTTCCCGGGACAGGGGTACCTACGAGCAGTACTTC
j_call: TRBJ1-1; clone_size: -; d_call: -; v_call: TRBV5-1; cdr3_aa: CASSLTVGSTEAFF; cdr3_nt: TGCGCCAGCAGCTTGACCGTAGGAAGCACTGAAGCTTTCTTT
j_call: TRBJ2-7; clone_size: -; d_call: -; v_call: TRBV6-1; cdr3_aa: CASSRDIPYEQYF; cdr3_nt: TGTGCCAGCAGTAGGGACATACCCTACGAGCAGTACTTC
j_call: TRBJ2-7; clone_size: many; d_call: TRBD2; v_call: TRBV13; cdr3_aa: CASSLVGGSSYEQYF; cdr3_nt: TGTGCCAGCAGCTTAGTGGGCGGGAGCTCCTACGAGCAGTACTTC
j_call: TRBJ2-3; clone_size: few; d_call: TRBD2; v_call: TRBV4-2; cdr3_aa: CASSQDLAGGEDTQYF; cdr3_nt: TGTGCCAGCAGCCAAGACCTAGCGGGAGGTGAAGATACGCAGTATTTT
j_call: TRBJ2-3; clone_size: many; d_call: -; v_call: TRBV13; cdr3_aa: CASSHTGLLGTQYF; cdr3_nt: TGTGCCAGCAGCCACACGGGACTTCTCGGAACGCAGTATTTT